The sequence of this T cell receptor (beta chain) was determined in a study of cytomegalovirus exposure and HLA in healthy donors (dated 2017 in TCRdb). About the study as a whole: According to an earlier analysis of 587 of the donors, 150 million to 200 million T cells yielded some 110 million unique TCR beta sequences and 276 Gb of sequence data. An early release that covered 500 to 800 HLA-typed donors contained 300 to 350 gigabases of sequencing data and roughly 84 million unique TCR sequences. Of the 398 genotyped donors, approximately 80% fell in the genetic ancestry cluster associated with self-reported Caucasian donors. The study aimed to test whether cataloging public T cell receptors could reveal signatures of past pathogen exposure. Using immunosequencing, the study profiled T cell repertoires from about 610 subjects and related those repertoires to cytomegalovirus serostatus. In addition to the first cohort of 650 to 800 subjects, a separate validation cohort of 130 or so different subjects was used. To predict cytomegalovirus infection status, the study combined high-throughput TCR immunosequencing, statistical association of individual TCRs with disease status, and machine learning. To study patterns of TCR occurrence, a later analysis re-analyzed previously published TCR beta repertoires from 550 to 800 donors and added high-resolution HLA genotyping. Rather than using new phenotypic data, the later analysis identified candidate immune exposures from TCR beta sequences and from how often those sequences occurred across donors. To decide whether each TCR beta V gene segment behaved as functional or pseudogenic, an earlier analysis of 587 of the donors relied on high-throughput TCR beta sequencing. Donor age, sex, ethnicity and CMV serostatus were compiled alongside the repertoire data. Genome-wide SNP genotypes for about 65% of the roughly 700 donors were used in a later genetic analysis, which treated that subset as a discovery cohort. All discovery cohort repertoires had been generated on a single sequencing platform. HLA typing included class I and class II loci at four-digit resolution. Typing coverage varied by locus: roughly 629-630 donors for A, B, C, DRB1 and DQB1; more than 500 for DQA1; some 610 for DPA1; under 490 for DPB1. Four to six DR-DQ haplotypes were handled as single units for association and clustering because linkage in the cohort was strong. Across about 370 genotyped donors of the cohort, an average of about 240,000 unique TCR beta nucleotide sequences per donor were sequenced, and 15% to 20% of those sequences were non-productive.

Overall results and qualifications from the work: Because the 87-base-pair reads could not distinguish some IMGT-functional V segments, including TRBV6-2 and TRBV6-3, those segments were excluded. A further reported finding was that TCR beta sequences accurately predicted the HLA-A and HLA-B alleles for most subjects in the first cohort. Three of the identified cytomegalovirus-associated TCR beta chains were confirmed in vitro to be specific for cytomegalovirus antigens. The authors suggested that the approach could potentially be extended to other disease states and immunological phenotypes. The presence/absence analyses assumed that sequencing depth was roughly uniform across donors, and that assumption may not be true. The earlier analysis of almost 600 of the donors excluded approximately 15 rarely observed V segments, including chromosome 9 orphons, because counts were too low. Correlated functional status among segregating V segments might reflect linkage disequilibrium, but an unknown experimental factor could not be ruled out. An association between a missense DCLRE1C variant and V-gene and J-gene trimming of TCR beta chains was found in a later genetic analysis and replicated in an independent cohort. The classifier was reported to diagnose cytomegalovirus status with high specificity and sensitivity in both the original cohort and the validation cohort. Most TCR sequences were observed very rarely across donors, whereas some public TCRs were present in many individuals. In a later analysis, 15,000 to 20,000 TCR beta sequences were associated with specific HLA alleles at a false discovery rate of 0.05. Immune exposure information for the cohort was limited to CMV serostatus. HLA typing was unavailable for some donors at each locus, so association tests used only the typed subset. A cluster of highly shared sequence variants was judged likely to be a technical artifact of the sequencing pipeline. Most CMV-associated TCR beta chains appeared to be HLA-restricted in a later analysis, and the HLA associations seemed to be driven largely by CMV exposure. When HLA alleles, especially DR and DQ, strongly co-occurred, TCR associations were difficult to assign to individual alleles. A later analysis found that HLA-associated TCR beta chains were more clonally expanded and had lower generation probabilities than equally common non-associated chains. A later analysis reported that several top co-occurrence clusters appeared linked to parvovirus B19, influenza, CMV and Epstein-Barr virus. According to a later analysis, TCR association rates differed among HLA loci, with DRB1 alleles showing the most associated TCRs and HLA-C alleles showing the fewest. An earlier analysis of 450 to 750 of the donors showed that most TCR beta V segments appeared in productive rearrangements either about 87% or about 30% of the time, which broadly matched IMGT annotations. A total of around 150 TCR beta chains were listed by the study as associated with cytomegalovirus. This cohort had only TCR beta chains sequenced, and the lack of alpha or paired-chain data limited which features could be detected. Compared with the approximately 670-donor mean, donors in an Asian-associated ancestry cluster had fewer N-insertions in productive TCRs, according to a later genetic analysis.

Trimmed from V: 4 bases; trimmed from J: 5 bases; junction bases lacking a gene match: 7. The CDR3 runs 16 amino acids, cysteine and phenylalanine included. Left in the record is the CDR3 DNA by itself, 48 bases read in frame from the first base. Taken from the germline V gene, the CDR1 and CDR2 loops are SGHDT and YYEEEE. Libraries were prepared through the immunoSEQ multiplex PCR assay. The multiplex PCR relied on a mix of 60 forward primers for TCR Vbeta segments and 13 reverse primers for TCR Jbeta segments. Amplification of the CDR3 region of rearranged TCR beta genes was performed with a multiplex PCR assay on genomic DNA. The Illumina HiSeq System was used to sequence the amplified TCR beta libraries as 87-base-pair reads. The original pipeline was this. A later analysis tallied tens of millions of unique TCR beta chains across the roughly 610 repertoires, and 10 million to 11 million of those chains were shared by two or more donors. Raw reads were error-corrected and collapsed into unique sequences with a nearest-neighbor algorithm that merged closely related sequences to remove PCR and sequencing errors. Alignment of CDR3 sequences to IMGT reference sequences was used to assign V, D and J gene segments. For a sequence to be retained, at least a six-nucleotide match to both a V gene segment and a J gene segment was required. Rearrangements were classified as productive when the CDR3 lacked stop codons and remained in frame with V and J, and all other rearrangements were classified as non-productive. CDR3 was defined by IMGT convention, running from the second conserved V-encoded cysteine to the conserved J-encoded phenylalanine. Sequences without an unambiguous match to a single V gene segment were excluded from the earlier analysis of several hundred of the donors. An earlier analysis of fewer than 750 of the donors called V segments functional above 56.7% productive rearrangements and segregating when the between-donor standard deviation exceeded 5%. A statistical classification framework was developed to diagnose cytomegalovirus status using the catalog of TCR beta chain sequences. In a later analysis, V and J genes were assigned by comparing TCR nucleotide sequences against IMGT/GENE-DB human TR gene sequences. Using the TCRdist pipeline, a later analysis assigned CDR3 sequences along with most-parsimonious VDJ recombination scenarios. In a later analysis, each TCR beta chain was defined by its CDR3 amino acid sequence together with its V-gene family, and reads without a unique V-gene family were excluded. As a way to deal with suspected cross-contamination and a sequencing artifact, a later analysis dropped 500 to 700 nucleotide sequences that were highly shared and had low generation probability. For each public chain, a later analysis derived a clonal expansion index from normalized ranks of inferred template counts within each repertoire. Generation probabilities in a later analysis came from a VDJ recombination model fitted to out-of-frame rearrangements, and those results were checked against IGoR. In a later analysis, TCR-TCR, TCR-HLA and TCR-CMV co-occurrence was scored with hypergeometric tests, and a repertoire-size bias correction was applied to TCR pairs. A later analysis estimated false discovery rates by permuting HLA or CMV assignments 20 times. In a later analysis, co-occurring TCRs were grouped using DBSCAN, with TCRdist sequence similarity added in when clustering inside HLA-allele-positive subsets. Repertoires with fewer than 30,000 or more than 120,000 public chains, plus five repertoires with anomalous nucleotide sharing, were excluded from co-occurrence clustering. Here the immuneACCESS table is served through TCRdb, limited to in-frame sequences with V and J called. Missing clones are a known gap in these copies; in checked studies unresolved V genes cover under half, and the rest lacks a known reason. That table supplies the V and J calls and clone size; D and trimming were determined from the DNA. This sample comprises 140,000 or so clones, more than 55% of them detected only once. Of the sample, 6.5% falls within the top ten clones.

A remark on this clone: Its specific antigen is unknown. No much larger clone exists at a distance of one base, and base qualities are not known.

In total, approximately 610 healthy bone marrow donors made up the cohort. Cohort members were all nominally healthy when sampled, although unrecorded immune exposures were likely present. The donor was CMV seronegative and belonged to the group of 350 to 400 seronegative cohort members. A peripheral blood sample was collected from each donor, and TCR beta sequencing was performed on peripheral blood mononuclear cells. The Qiagen DNeasy Blood Extraction Kit was used to extract genomic DNA from the blood cell samples. This receptor was identified in an older woman in good health and CMV-seronegative. The chain employs TRBV5-6 and TRBJ2-2, and 11 junction bases match TRBD1. What was sequenced was PBMCs. The CDR3 protein is CASSADRGRRTGELFF. The DNA reads TGTGCCAGCAGCGCGGACAGGGGGCGAAGAACCGGGGAGCTGTTTTTT.